The 23 T cell receptor beta chains listed next were all sequenced from one sample in a study of cytomegalovirus exposure and HLA in healthy donors (dated by TCRdb to between 2016 and 2019). Libraries came from the immunoSEQ multiplex PCR assay. For the multiplex PCR, a mixture combining 60 forward primers for TCR Vbeta segments and 13 reverse primers for TCR Jbeta segments was used. As stored in TCRdb, this immuneACCESS dataset retains in-frame rearrangements with V and J assigned. A fraction of the clones does not appear; measured against another copy, unresolved V genes explain less than half of the discrepancy, and the remainder lacks a known reason. This sample gives under 120,000 clones in total; less than 75% of them show up just once. The biggest ten clones account for roughly a tenth of the sample. Sequencing was done on a sample of PBMCs. The receptors were gathered from a man aged 40-55 years in good health and CMV-seropositive.

The rearrangement uses TRBV5-1 and TRBJ2-1; TRBD2 matches 9 bases. Germline V gene sequence: CDR1 SGHRS, CDR2 YFSETQ. The CDR3 has 17 residues. V shed 2 bases and J 0 bases; nucleotides not matched to a gene: 6. The CDR3: CASSLPLSGSSYNEQFF. CDR3 DNA sequence: TGCGCCAGCAGCTTACCTCTTAGCGGGAGCTCCTACAATGAGCAGTTCTTC.

As for this clone: This sample also contains other DNA sequences that code for the same CDR3. The chain uses TRBV29-1 and TRBJ2-2; D is unclear. In germline, CDR1 is SQVTM, CDR2 ANQGSEA. This CDR3 is built from 15 residues. V was shortened by 7 bases and J by 1 base, with 16 bases between the two germline ends. CDR3 loop: CSASTATLNTGELFF. CDR3 DNA sequence: TGCAGCGCCTCGACTGCGACCCTGAACACCGGGGAGCTGTTTTTT.

Only one count was recorded for this clone. This sequence joins TRBV6-5 and TRBJ1-6; 7 positions agree with TRBD1. The CDR3 has 15 amino acids. Germline V gene data show CDR1 as MNHEY and CDR2 as SVGAGI. V lost 2 bases and J lost 9; bases outside the gene matches: 7. This chain's CDR3 is CASSYQDRAGSPLHF. In DNA, the CDR3 is TGTGCCAGCAGTTACCAAGACAGGGCCGGTTCACCCCTCCACTTT.

The gene calls are TRBV6-4 and TRBJ2-3; 7 bases line up with TRBD1. The junction had 9 bases not matched to a gene; V was cut back by 3 bases and J by 6 bases. Germline V gene lookup returns CDR1 MRHNA and CDR2 SNTAGT. The CDR3 covers 15 residues. CDR3 in DNA: TGTGCCAGCAGTGAAGAGCAGGGGGTCCTGGATACGCAGTATTTT. Translated: CASSEEQGVLDTQYF.

J is TRBJ1-3 and V is TRBV5-6, with D maybe TRBD1 (6 bases). This CDR3 is built from 12 residues. The V gene's germline CDR1 is SGHDT and CDR2 YYEEEE. V was trimmed by 0 bases and J by 11 bases, leaving 9 bases between them. The CDR3 DNA reads as TGTGCCAGCAGCTTGGTACAGGGAGCCATATATTTT. This sequence encodes CASSLVQGAIYF.

The chain has TRBV5-1 and TRBJ2-3, with 11 bases fitting TRBD2. This CDR3 spans 17 amino acids. Germline V CDR1 and CDR2: SGHRS, YFSETQ. V lost 0 bases and J lost 2; bases outside the gene matches: 5. CDR3 sequence reads: CASSLGTTSGNTDTQYF. Written as DNA, the CDR3 is TGCGCCAGCAGCTTGGGCACGACTAGCGGGAACACAGATACGCAGTATTTT.

This clone was detected a few times. The V gene is TRBV28, the J gene TRBJ2-5; the D gene is possibly TRBD1 (5 bases). V lost 6 bases and J lost 5, with 13 bases in between. The germline V gene has CDR1 MDHEN and CDR2 SYDVKM. The CDR3 has 13 amino acids. CDR3 in amino acids: CASSRREWETQYF. The CDR3 bases are TGTGCCAGCAGCCGCAGGGAATGGGAGACCCAGTACTTC.

This clone was counted between two and nine times. The V call is TRBV30, the J call TRBJ1-3; D may be TRBD1 (6 bases). Germline CDR1 and CDR2: GTSNPN and SVGIG (reference sequence). Trimming left V 3 bases short and J 0 bases short, with 18 bases between. The CDR3 spans 17 residues. The CDR3 is CAWRLRGAVNSGNTIYF. The DNA of the CDR3 is TGTGCCTGGAGACTCCGGGGGGCCGTAAACTCTGGAAACACCATATATTTT. Looking up the rest from reference TRBV30 and TRBJ1-3 gives the full variable domain: SQTIHQWPATLVQPVGSPLSLECTVEGTSNPNLYWYRQAAGRGLQLLFYSVGIGQISSEVPQNLSASRPQDRQFILSSKKLLLSDSGFYLCAWRLRGAVNSGNTIYFGEGSWLTVV.

The chain carries TRBV7-9 and TRBJ2-1, with TRBD2 matching over 10 bases. CDR1 SEHNR and CDR2 FQNEAQ come from the germline V gene (reference sequence). The CDR3 totals 17 residues. Germline trimming cut 5 bases from V and 2 bases from J; bases unmatched to any gene: 9. The CDR3 loop reads CASSGPTAGGAYNEQFF. The CDR3 region has the DNA TGTGCCAGCAGCGGCCCCACAGCGGGGGGGGCCTACAATGAGCAGTTCTTC.

The rearrangement uses TRBV30 and TRBJ1-5; 11 bases are shared with TRBD1. The V gene end was trimmed by 8 bases and the J gene end by 8 bases; junction bases not matched to a gene: 14. The CDR3 runs to 15 residues. CDR1 and CDR2 (germline): GTSNPN, SVGIG (reference sequence). The CDR3 is CAMRAGTGGPEPQHF. The CDR3 bases are TGTGCCATGAGGGCCGGGACAGGGGGGCCGGAGCCCCAGCATTTT. The full variable domain, in which reference TRBV30 and TRBJ1-5 provide the parts outside the CDR3, is SQTIHQWPATLVQPVGSPLSLECTVEGTSNPNLYWYRQAAGRGLQLLFYSVGIGQISSEVPQNLSASRPQDRQFILSSKKLLLSDSGFYLCAMRAGTGGPEPQHFGDGTRLSIL.

This chain joins TRBV6-1 and TRBJ1-4; D uncertain. There are 15 residues in the CDR3. The germline gives CDR1 MNHNS, CDR2 SASEGT. V was clipped by 8 bases and J by 0 bases, with 13 bases between them. As DNA, the CDR3 is TGTGCCAGCGATGAACCCAGTGCAACTAATGAAAAACTGTTTTTT. It is translated as CASDEPSATNEKLFF.

CDR3 region: CASSSGNYEQYF. CDR3 in DNA: TGTGCCAGCAGCTCGGGGAACTACGAGCAGTACTTC. The chain joins TRBV27 to TRBJ2-7; D is possibly TRBD2 (5 bases). The V gene lost 6 bases and the J gene lost 3 bases, with 9 bases spanning the gap. From germline, CDR1 is MNHEY and CDR2 SMNVEV (reference sequence). There are 12 residues in the CDR3.

The rearrangement joins TRBV6-1 to TRBJ2-7, with 7 bases matching TRBD2. Germline trimming cut 7 bases from V and 3 bases from J; bases unmatched to any gene: 9. The CDR3 contains 14 residues. Germline CDR1 is MNHNS and CDR2 is SASEGT. The CDR3 loop is CASIFPGRYYEQYF. The CDR3 DNA follows: TGTGCCAGCATTTTCCCCGGGAGGTACTACGAGCAGTACTTC.

This clone has only a few counts. The chain couples TRBV19 to TRBJ1-5; possibly TRBD1 for D (6 bases). The CDR3 is 15 residues long. Trimming took off 3 bases at V and 6 bases at J, with 15 bases between the two ends. Per germline, CDR1 LNHDA and CDR2 SQIVND (reference sequence). The CDR3 here is CASSIQTGGGQPQHF. The CDR3 DNA sequence: TGTGCCAGTAGTATCCAGACAGGAGGAGGTCAGCCCCAGCATTTT.

Only a few counts were recorded for this clone. The rearrangement links TRBV29-1 to TRBJ2-3; TRBD2 aligns across 8 bases. Germline CDR1 SQVTM, CDR2 ANQGSEA. The junction had 4 bases not matched to a gene; V was cut back by 7 bases and J by 1 base. The CDR3 totals 13 residues. CDR3 region: CSARAGGTDTQYF. The CDR3 region has the DNA TGCAGCGCTAGAGCGGGAGGCACAGATACGCAGTATTTT.

The chain uses TRBV10-3 and TRBJ2-7, with 10 nucleotides matching TRBD1. From germline, CDR1 is ENHRY and CDR2 SYGVKD. The length of the CDR3 is 16 residues. V trimming: 4 bases; J trimming: 0 bases; junction bases outside the gene matches: 6. CDR3 in DNA: TGTGCCATCAGTGGATGGGACAGGGGAAGCTCCTACGAGCAGTACGTC. Protein: CAISGWDRGSSYEQYV.

The V call is TRBV7-9, the J call TRBJ1-2, with TRBD1 matching over 9 bases. This CDR3 spans 13 amino acids. Per the germline V gene, CDR1 is SEHNR and CDR2 is FQNEAQ (reference sequence). V lost 5 bases to trimming and J lost 4 bases; unmatched junction nucleotides: 2. Written as DNA, the CDR3 is TGTGCCAGCAGCCGGACAGGGGTCTATGGCTACACCTTC. Its protein is CASSRTGVYGYTF.

This sequence joins TRBV14 and TRBJ2-7, with D perhaps matching TRBD2 (6 bases). The germline V gene encodes CDR1 SGHDN and CDR2 FVKESK. This CDR3 has 14 residues. Between the trimmed V and J ends, which lost 2 bases and 2 bases, there was a span of 10 bases. The CDR3 bases are TGTGCCAGCAGCCAAAAGGGAGGTCCCTACGAGCAGTACGTC. It yields the protein CASSQKGGPYEQYV.

The V and J genes are TRBV7-9 and TRBJ1-2, with no clear D. V was cut by 5 bases and J by 3 bases, with 4 bases left in between. Germline V gene lookup returns CDR1 SEHNR and CDR2 FQNEAQ (reference sequence). The CDR3 spans 11 residues. In nucleotides, the CDR3 is TGTGCCAGCAGCCTCGACTATGGCTACACCTTC. Amino acids: CASSLDYGYTF.

The genes are TRBV10-1 and TRBJ2-1, with 9 positions matching TRBD2. The germline V gene encodes CDR1 WNHNN and CDR2 SYGVQD (reference sequence). The V segment lost 2 bases and the J segment 7 bases; nucleotides outside the gene matches: 9. This CDR3 comprises 16 residues. The CDR3 bases are TGCGCCAGCAGTGAGGGCGGGAGGGCCATGTGGAATGAGCAGTTCTTC. It encodes CASSEGGRAMWNEQFF.

The CDR3 DNA is TGTGCCAGCAACCCGGGGGGCGCGGGGTTCGATGGCTACACCTTC. The encoded protein is CASNPGGAGFDGYTF. The genes are TRBV7-2 and TRBJ1-2; a weak D match, TRBD1 (6 bases). Trimming took off 7 bases at V and 6 bases at J, with 21 bases between the two ends. CDR1 is SGHTA and CDR2 is FQGNSA in the germline V gene. The CDR3 contains 15 residues.

This clone has just one count. The chain recombines TRBV4-1 with TRBJ2-7; 9 nucleotides align to TRBD1. The CDR3 length is 16 residues. After removal of 1 base from V and 4 bases from J, the junction contained 8 bases not matched to a gene. Germline V CDR1 and CDR2: MGHRA, YSYEKL. CDR3 sequence: CASSQVRTGVTYEQYF. In DNA form, the CDR3 reads TGCGCCAGCAGCCAAGTAAGGACAGGGGTAACGTACGAGCAGTACTTC.

This clone has only a few counts. The chain links TRBV6-1 to TRBJ1-2; D is uncertain. CDR1 MNHNS and CDR2 SASEGT come from the germline V gene. This CDR3 is built from 10 residues. CDR3 sequence reads: CAAARGGYTF. Written as DNA, the CDR3 is TGTGCGGCCGCGAGAGGTGGCTACACCTTC.